This entry concerns a single T cell receptor (beta chain). The target antigen is unknown. The record originates from a study of response to subunit inactivated influenza vaccine. TCRdb reanalysed the RT-PCR reads using MiXCR and keeps one entry per CDR3 protein. This table holds 500,000 to 550,000 distinct CDR3 sequences, 6.5% to 8% found once. CDR3 length: 14 residues. The V gene's germline CDR1 is SGHTA and CDR2 FQGTGA. V dropped 2 bases and J dropped 4; count of bases not matched to a gene: 4. Study outcomes and limitations: A suggestion made by the authors is that each seasonal influenza vaccination recruits few new T cells.

This receptor was obtained from a man aged 50-75 years who received an inactivated influenza vaccine. The genes are TRBV7-3 and TRBJ1-1; TRBD1 aligns across 7 bases. The sample was PBMCs from blood, taken around 25 months after vaccination. The DNA of the CDR3 is TGTGCCAGCAGCTTATCGGGACAGCTCACTGAAGCTTTCTTT. Its translation: CASSLSGQLTEAFF.